This is a list of T cell receptor beta chains from one sample in a study of shared clonotypes between healthy human individuals. Libraries were prepared by immunoSEQ multiplex PCR; TCRdb keeps only in-frame clonotypes and omits some of them. The table shows 550,000 to 600,000 clones, with about 98% occurring only once. Sequences were obtained from naive CD8+ T cells sorted from blood. These receptors were obtained from a young man in good health. The CDR3 runs from the conserved cysteine through the conserved F or W. D genes are given only for firm matches. The size field is filled for only some rows; it gives once, few, many or a size class.

cdr3_length	j_call	d_call	v_call	clone_size	cdr3_nt	cdr3_aa
14	TRBJ2-1	TRBD1	TRBV7-9	-	TGTGCCAGCAGTTCGGGACAGGGGTGGCATGAGCAGTTCTTC	CASSSGQGWHEQFF
13	TRBJ2-1	TRBD1	TRBV7-2	-	TGTGCCAGCAGTCGGGACAGGGAAAATGAGCAGTTCTTC	CASSRDRENEQFF
12	TRBJ2-7	-	TRBV7-2	-	TGTGCCAGCAGCCTAAATGCCTACGAGCAGTACTTC	CASSLNAYEQYF
12	TRBJ2-7	TRBD1	TRBV5-1	-	TGCGCCAGCAGCTATACAGGGGGCGAGCAGTACTTC	CASSYTGGEQYF
16	TRBJ2-6	-	TRBV2	once	TGTGCCAGCAGTGAACCACAGGGCGCTGGGGCCAACGTCCTGACTTTC	CASSEPQGAGANVLTF
13	TRBJ2-7	-	TRBV5-6	-	TGTGCCAGCAGCCTTGGCGGAGGCTACGAGCAGTACTTC	CASSLGGGYEQYF
15	TRBJ2-7	-	TRBV10-3	-	TGTGCCATCAGTGAGAGCGGACTGCCCTCCTACGAGCAGTACTTC	CAISESGLPSYEQYF
17	TRBJ2-5	TRBD2	TRBV27	-	TGTGCCAGCAGTCTCCTGGGGACTAGCGGGAGTTGGGAGACCCAGTACTTC	CASSLLGTSGSWETQYF
17	TRBJ1-1	-	TRBV9	-	TGTGCCAGCAGCGTAGCGGGGGCTCTAGGTCGGCAGACTGAAGCTTTCTTT	CASSVAGALGRQTEAFF
17	TRBJ2-7	-	TRBV5-4	once	TGTGCCAGCAGCTTGGAAGGGATCGGGCGGGACAACTACGAGCAGTACTTC	CASSLEGIGRDNYEQYF
15	TRBJ2-2	-	TRBV7-8	-	TGTGCCGGGACCCGGGACACCGCGAACACCGGGGAGCTGTTTTTT	CAGTRDTANTGELFF
12	TRBJ1-1	-	TRBV29-1	-	TGCAGCGTGGAACCTCTGGGCACTGAAGCTTTCTTT	CSVEPLGTEAFF
13	TRBJ1-2	TRBD1	TRBV29-1	few	TGCAGCGTAGACGACAGGGTTGACTATGGCTACACCTTC	CSVDDRVDYGYTF
15	TRBJ2-7	-	TRBV4-1	-	TGCGCCAGCAGCCGAAGACTAGGATCCAGTTCCGAGCAGTACTTC	CASSRRLGSSSEQYF
16	TRBJ2-1	-	TRBV27	-	TGTGCCAGCAGTTCGCAGACAGTCCCAAAGTACAATGAGCAGTTCTTC	CASSSQTVPKYNEQFF
15	TRBJ2-1	TRBD1	TRBV15	once	TGTGCCACCAGCGGCGACAGGGGGCTCTTGAATGAGCAGTTCTTC	CATSGDRGLLNEQFF
14	TRBJ1-5	-	TRBV19	-	TGTGCCAGTAGTATCGGGGTACACAATCAGCCCCAGCATTTT	CASSIGVHNQPQHF
15	TRBJ2-5	-	TRBV27	-	TGTGCCAGTTTTTCAGCGGGCCTCCCTGGGGAGACCCAGTACTTC	CASFSAGLPGETQYF
14	TRBJ2-4	TRBD1	TRBV29-1	-	TGCAGCGTCCGACAGGGGTTAGCCAAAAACATTCAGTACTTC	CSVRQGLAKNIQYF
15	TRBJ2-7	TRBD2	TRBV11-2	-	TGTGCCAGCAGCACGCTAGCGGGAGTGAACTACGAGCAGTACTTC	CASSTLAGVNYEQYF
15	TRBJ2-4	-	TRBV9	-	TGTGCCAGCAGCGTAGACGGCGGAGCCAAAAACATTCAGTACTTC	CASSVDGGAKNIQYF
16	TRBJ2-2	-	TRBV28	-	TGTGCCAGCAGTTTCAGGGTTTTACCCGCCACCGGGGAGCTGTTTTTT	CASSFRVLPATGELFF
19	TRBJ2-3	TRBD2	TRBV11-2	-	TGTGCCAGCAGCCCCCGAGGGAGGACTAGCGGGAGGGTAACAGATACGCAGTATTTT	CASSPRGRTSGRVTDTQYF